The rows below give T cell receptor beta chains drawn from one sample of a study of cytomegalovirus exposure and HLA in healthy donors. The method was immunoSEQ multiplex PCR; TCRdb's version includes in-frame clones alone and lacks a portion of them. The sample table includes 100,000 to 150,000 clones. What was sequenced was PBMCs. The source of these receptors is a man aged 30-40 years in good health and CMV-seronegative. Both conserved end residues are part of each CDR3. Each record gives: CDR3 protein, CDR3 DNA, D gene, J gene, CDR3 length, V gene, clone size. D genes are given only for firm matches. Some rows mark clone size as missing; the rest say once, few, many or name a class of expanded clone.

CDR3aa: CSVTRGRPQETQYF
CDR3nt: TGCAGCGTTACCAGGGGGCGGCCCCAAGAGACCCAGTACTTC
d_gene: TRBD1
j_gene: TRBJ2-5
len: 14
v_gene: TRBV29-1
abundance: .

CDR3aa: CASWSRSLGSTGELFF
CDR3nt: TGTGCCAGCTGGTCAAGAAGTCTAGGGAGCACCGGGGAGCTGTTTTTT
d_gene: .
j_gene: TRBJ2-2
len: 16
v_gene: TRBV5-4
abundance: .

CDR3aa: CASSKSGSYEQYF
CDR3nt: TGTGCCAGTAGTAAATCGGGCTCCTACGAGCAGTACTTC
d_gene: .
j_gene: TRBJ2-7
len: 13
v_gene: TRBV7-8
abundance: .

CDR3aa: CASSPRGVTYEQYF
CDR3nt: TGTGCCAGCAGTCCTCGGGGGGTAACCTACGAGCAGTACTTC
d_gene: TRBD2
j_gene: TRBJ2-7
len: 14
v_gene: TRBV6-1
abundance: .

CDR3aa: CASSLSPGQETQYF
CDR3nt: TGTGCCAGCAGCTTGTCTCCGGGGCAAGAGACCCAGTACTTC
d_gene: .
j_gene: TRBJ2-5
len: 14
v_gene: TRBV7-6
abundance: .

CDR3aa: CASTARGFQGSSSYNSPLHF
CDR3nt: TGTGCCAGCACCGCCCGGGGATTTCAGGGGTCGAGCTCCTATAATTCACCCCTCCACTTT
d_gene: .
j_gene: TRBJ1-6
len: 20
v_gene: TRBV13
abundance: .

CDR3aa: CASSLQGFYEQYF
CDR3nt: TGTGCCAGCAGTCTGCAGGGGTTTTACGAGCAGTACTTC
d_gene: .
j_gene: TRBJ2-7
len: 13
v_gene: TRBV28
abundance: .

CDR3aa: CASRSPRGADTQYF
CDR3nt: TGCGCCAGCAGATCTCCCCGGGGAGCAGATACGCAGTATTTT
d_gene: .
j_gene: TRBJ2-3
len: 14
v_gene: TRBV5-1
abundance: .

CDR3aa: CAISAPGATDTQYF
CDR3nt: TGTGCCATCAGTGCCCCAGGGGCAACAGATACGCAGTATTTT
d_gene: .
j_gene: TRBJ2-3
len: 14
v_gene: TRBV10-3
abundance: .

CDR3aa: CASSSSGANSYEQYF
CDR3nt: TGTGCCAGCAGCTCATCTGGGGCGAATTCCTACGAGCAGTACTTC
d_gene: .
j_gene: TRBJ2-7
len: 15
v_gene: TRBV7-8
abundance: .

CDR3aa: CASSRGTPDNSPLHF
CDR3nt: TGCGCCAGCAGCCGTGGGACACCTGATAATTCACCCCTCCACTTT
d_gene: .
j_gene: TRBJ1-6
len: 15
v_gene: TRBV4-1
abundance: .

CDR3aa: CASSLMADRETDTQYF
CDR3nt: TGTGCCAGCAGTTTAATGGCGGACAGGGAAACAGATACGCAGTATTTT
d_gene: TRBD1
j_gene: TRBJ2-3
len: 16
v_gene: TRBV28
abundance: .

CDR3aa: CASGVRGPNSPLHF
CDR3nt: TGTGCCAGTGGGGTCAGGGGGCCGAATTCACCCCTCCACTTT
d_gene: TRBD1
j_gene: TRBJ1-6
len: 14
v_gene: TRBV7-6
abundance: .

CDR3aa: CASSLDASTGYEQYF
CDR3nt: TGTGCCAGCAGCTTGGATGCGTCAACGGGGTACGAGCAGTACTTC
d_gene: .
j_gene: TRBJ2-7
len: 15
v_gene: TRBV5-5
abundance: .

CDR3aa: CASSLPRTVETQYF
CDR3nt: TGTGCCAGCAGTTTACCTCGGACAGTGGAGACCCAGTACTTC
d_gene: .
j_gene: TRBJ2-5
len: 14
v_gene: TRBV28
abundance: .

CDR3aa: CASSILAGVTDTQYF
CDR3nt: TGTGCCAGTAGTATTTTAGCGGGAGTAACAGATACGCAGTATTTT
d_gene: TRBD2
j_gene: TRBJ2-3
len: 15
v_gene: TRBV19
abundance: .

CDR3aa: CATSRGRGIEDTQYF
CDR3nt: TGTGCCACCAGCAGGGGCAGGGGCATTGAAGATACGCAGTATTTT
d_gene: .
j_gene: TRBJ2-3
len: 15
v_gene: TRBV15
abundance: .

CDR3aa: CASSPIGGGTEAFF
CDR3nt: TGTGCCAGCTCACCAATAGGGGGTGGCACTGAAGCTTTCTTT
d_gene: .
j_gene: TRBJ1-1
len: 14
v_gene: TRBV18
abundance: .

CDR3aa: CASSGQMNTEAFF
CDR3nt: TGTGCCAGCAGTGGACAGATGAACACTGAAGCTTTCTTT
d_gene: .
j_gene: TRBJ1-1
len: 13
v_gene: TRBV6-1
abundance: .

CDR3aa: CASSSPRTGKEAFF
CDR3nt: TGTGCCAGCAGCTCCCCCCGGACAGGCAAGGAAGCTTTCTTT
d_gene: TRBD1
j_gene: TRBJ1-1
len: 14
v_gene: TRBV11-2
abundance: .

CDR3aa: CASSAIQGWATPGTEAFF
CDR3nt: TGTGCCAGCAGCGCGATTCAGGGTTGGGCAACTCCAGGGACTGAAGCTTTCTTT
d_gene: .
j_gene: TRBJ1-1
len: 18
v_gene: TRBV9
abundance: .

CDR3aa: CATSRDEGRGTEAFF
CDR3nt: TGTGCCACCAGCAGAGATGAAGGGAGGGGCACTGAAGCTTTCTTT
d_gene: .
j_gene: TRBJ1-1
len: 15
v_gene: TRBV15
abundance: .

CDR3aa: CSPNEQFF
CDR3nt: TGCAGTCCTAATGAGCAGTTCTTC
d_gene: .
j_gene: TRBJ2-1
len: 8
v_gene: TRBV20-1
abundance: .

CDR3aa: CASSTTGNEQFF
CDR3nt: TGTGCCAGCAGCACTACAGGGAATGAGCAGTTCTTC
d_gene: .
j_gene: TRBJ2-1
len: 12
v_gene: TRBV7-9
abundance: .

CDR3aa: CASSLTQGISSGNTIYF
CDR3nt: TGTGCCAGCAGCTTAACACAGGGGATAAGCTCTGGAAACACCATATATTTT
d_gene: TRBD1
j_gene: TRBJ1-3
len: 17
v_gene: TRBV13
abundance: .

CDR3aa: CASRPTFGQRTYEQYF
CDR3nt: TGTGCAAGTCGCCCCACTTTTGGACAGCGAACCTACGAGCAGTACTTC
d_gene: .
j_gene: TRBJ2-7
len: 16
v_gene: TRBV12-2
abundance: .

CDR3aa: CAWEGVQRGEAFF
CDR3nt: TGTGCCTGGGAAGGCGTCCAAAGAGGTGAAGCTTTCTTT
d_gene: .
j_gene: TRBJ1-1
len: 13
v_gene: TRBV30
abundance: .

CDR3aa: CASSVGTISGANVLTF
CDR3nt: TGTGCCAGCAGCGTAGGGACAATCTCTGGGGCCAACGTCCTGACTTTC
d_gene: .
j_gene: TRBJ2-6
len: 16
v_gene: TRBV9
abundance: .

CDR3aa: CASSQGPAGSADTQYF
CDR3nt: TGCGCCAGCAGCCAAGGCCCGGCGGGGTCCGCAGATACGCAGTATTTT
d_gene: .
j_gene: TRBJ2-3
len: 16
v_gene: TRBV4-1
abundance: .

CDR3aa: CSVVSGTGFMYEQYF
CDR3nt: TGCAGCGTTGTGTCCGGGACAGGGTTTATGTACGAGCAGTACTTC
d_gene: TRBD1
j_gene: TRBJ2-7
len: 15
v_gene: TRBV29-1
abundance: .

CDR3aa: CASSESQAGGTDTQYF
CDR3nt: TGTGCCAGCAGTGAAAGTCAAGCGGGAGGCACAGATACGCAGTATTTT
d_gene: TRBD2
j_gene: TRBJ2-3
len: 16
v_gene: TRBV2
abundance: .

CDR3aa: CASSPGATGGPYEQYF
CDR3nt: TGTGCCAGCAGCCCCGGAGCGACAGGGGGCCCCTACGAGCAGTACTTC
d_gene: TRBD1
j_gene: TRBJ2-7
len: 16
v_gene: TRBV9
abundance: .

CDR3aa: CASSSGEAGGPYEQYF
CDR3nt: TGTGCCAGCAGCTCGGGGGAGGCGGGAGGGCCGTACGAGCAGTACTTC
d_gene: TRBD2
j_gene: TRBJ2-7
len: 16
v_gene: TRBV7-8
abundance: .

CDR3aa: CAISDYPGQGAEETQYF
CDR3nt: TGTGCCATCAGTGATTACCCGGGACAGGGGGCAGAAGAGACCCAGTACTTC
d_gene: TRBD1
j_gene: TRBJ2-5
len: 17
v_gene: TRBV10-3
abundance: .

CDR3aa: CACPEKGGTEAFF
CDR3nt: TGTGCCTGCCCCGAGAAGGGGGGGACTGAAGCTTTCTTT
d_gene: .
j_gene: TRBJ1-1
len: 13
v_gene: TRBV30
abundance: .

CDR3aa: CASSLGRQGARTEAFF
CDR3nt: TGTGCCAGCAGCTTAGGACGACAGGGGGCGAGGACTGAAGCTTTCTTT
d_gene: TRBD1
j_gene: TRBJ1-1
len: 16
v_gene: TRBV7-8
abundance: .

CDR3aa: CSVESLAGVLLNEQFF
CDR3nt: TGCAGCGTTGAGTCTCTAGCGGGAGTTTTGCTCAATGAGCAGTTCTTC
d_gene: TRBD2
j_gene: TRBJ2-1
len: 16
v_gene: TRBV29-1
abundance: .

CDR3aa: CASSLWASGRRETQYF
CDR3nt: TGTGCCAGCAGCTTATGGGCTAGCGGTAGGCGAGAGACCCAGTACTTC
d_gene: TRBD2
j_gene: TRBJ2-5
len: 16
v_gene: TRBV7-9
abundance: .

CDR3aa: CASSLPRDRLNYGYTF
CDR3nt: TGTGCCAGCAGTCTCCCGAGGGACAGACTAAACTATGGCTACACCTTC
d_gene: TRBD1
j_gene: TRBJ1-2
len: 16
v_gene: TRBV28
abundance: .

CDR3aa: CASSREGNDIQYF
CDR3nt: TGTGCCAGCAGCCGGGAGGGCAACGACATTCAGTACTTC
d_gene: TRBD2
j_gene: TRBJ2-4
len: 13
v_gene: TRBV5-4
abundance: .

CDR3aa: CSAGTVSEQFF
CDR3nt: TGCAGTGCGGGGACAGTCAGTGAGCAGTTCTTC
d_gene: TRBD1
j_gene: TRBJ2-1
len: 11
v_gene: TRBV20-1
abundance: medium-sized

CDR3aa: CASSQDATDDGNTIYF
CDR3nt: TGCGCCAGCAGCCAAGATGCGACAGACGATGGAAACACCATATATTTT
d_gene: .
j_gene: TRBJ1-3
len: 16
v_gene: TRBV4-3
abundance: .

CDR3aa: CASSDGQVGQPQHF
CDR3nt: TGTGCCAGCAGCGATGGACAGGTAGGTCAGCCCCAGCATTTT
d_gene: TRBD1
j_gene: TRBJ1-5
len: 14
v_gene: TRBV9
abundance: .

CDR3aa: CASSLYYTDYEQYF
CDR3nt: TGTGCCAGCAGCTTGTATTACACAGACTACGAGCAGTACTTC
d_gene: .
j_gene: TRBJ2-7
len: 14
v_gene: TRBV11-1
abundance: .

CDR3aa: CASSSGTSGLGELFF
CDR3nt: TGCGCCAGCAGCTCCGGGACTAGCGGGCTCGGGGAGCTGTTTTTT
d_gene: TRBD2
j_gene: TRBJ2-2
len: 15
v_gene: TRBV5-1
abundance: .

CDR3aa: CASRTPGERSPLHF
CDR3nt: TGTGCCAGCCGAACCCCGGGGGAGCGGTCACCCCTCCACTTT
d_gene: .
j_gene: TRBJ1-6
len: 14
v_gene: TRBV18
abundance: .

CDR3aa: CASGRGTGNTEAFF
CDR3nt: TGTGCCAGCGGGAGGGGGACGGGGAACACTGAAGCTTTCTTT
d_gene: .
j_gene: TRBJ1-1
len: 14
v_gene: TRBV19
abundance: .